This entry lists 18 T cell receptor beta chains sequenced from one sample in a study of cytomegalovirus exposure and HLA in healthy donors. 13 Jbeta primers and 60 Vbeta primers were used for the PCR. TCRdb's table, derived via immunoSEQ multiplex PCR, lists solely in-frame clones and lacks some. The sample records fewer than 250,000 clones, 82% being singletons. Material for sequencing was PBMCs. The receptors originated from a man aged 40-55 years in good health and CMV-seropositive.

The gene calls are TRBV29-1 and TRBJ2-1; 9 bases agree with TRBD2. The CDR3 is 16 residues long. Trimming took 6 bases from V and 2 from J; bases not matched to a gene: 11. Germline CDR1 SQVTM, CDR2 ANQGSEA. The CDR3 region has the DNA TGCAGCGTCCTACCACTAGCGGGCGAGCCCTACAATGAGCAGTTCTTC. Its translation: CSVLPLAGEPYNEQFF.

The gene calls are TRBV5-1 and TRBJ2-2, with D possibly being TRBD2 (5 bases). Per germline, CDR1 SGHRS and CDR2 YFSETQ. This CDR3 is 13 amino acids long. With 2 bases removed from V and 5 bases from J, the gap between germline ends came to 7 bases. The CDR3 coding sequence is TGCGCCAGCAGCTTAGAGGGTACCGGGGAGCTGTTTTTT. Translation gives CASSLEGTGELFF.

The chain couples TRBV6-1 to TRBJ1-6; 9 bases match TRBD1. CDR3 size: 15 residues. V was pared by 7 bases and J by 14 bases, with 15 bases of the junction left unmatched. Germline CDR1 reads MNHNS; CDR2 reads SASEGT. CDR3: CASIEGQGPQLALHF. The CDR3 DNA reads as TGTGCCAGCATTGAGGGACAGGGTCCCCAATTAGCCCTCCACTTT.

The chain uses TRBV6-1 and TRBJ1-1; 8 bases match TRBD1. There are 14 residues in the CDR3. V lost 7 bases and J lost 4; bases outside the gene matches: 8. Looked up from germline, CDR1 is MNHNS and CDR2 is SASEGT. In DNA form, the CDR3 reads TGTGCCAGCATACCGACAGGGGCTGCCACTGAAGCTTTCTTT. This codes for CASIPTGAATEAFF.

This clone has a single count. CDR3 region: CASRPTGDSNQPQHF. CDR3 in DNA: TGTGCCAGCAGGCCCACAGGTGATAGCAATCAGCCCCAGCATTTT. The chain recombines TRBV6-5 with TRBJ1-5, with D possibly being TRBD1 (5 bases). The CDR3 spans 15 residues. Germline V gene lookup returns CDR1 MNHEY and CDR2 SVGAGI. Trimming removed 6 bases from V and 0 bases from J, with 12 bases in between.

The CDR3 region is CASSERSGGPRGDTQYF. The DNA for the CDR3 is TGTGCCAGCAGTGAACGGTCGGGAGGGCCGAGGGGAGATACGCAGTATTTT. The chain carries TRBV2 and TRBJ2-3; TRBD2 agrees at 8 bases. V shed 2 bases, J shed 5 bases, and the junction held 12 bases outside the gene matches. Germline assignment: CDR1 SNHLY and CDR2 FYNNEI. CDR3 length: 17 amino acids.

The CDR3 spells CASSYRDSRETQYF. CDR3 nucleotides: TGTGCCAGCAGTTACAGGGACTCCCGAGAGACCCAGTACTTC. This rearrangement joins TRBV6-5 to TRBJ2-5, with D possibly matching TRBD2 (6 bases). CDR1 MNHEY and CDR2 SVGAGI come from the germline V gene. This CDR3 is built from 14 residues. V gave up 2 bases and J gave up 4 bases, with 11 bases separating them.

CDR3 residues: CASSPIAGGSYEQYF. CDR3 in DNA: TGCGCCAGCAGCCCTATAGCGGGAGGATCCTACGAGCAGTACTTC. The chain employs TRBV5-1 and TRBJ2-7, with TRBD2 matching over 10 bases. Per the germline V gene, CDR1 is SGHRS and CDR2 is YFSETQ. This CDR3 is built from 15 residues. V lost 4 bases and J lost 1; bases outside the gene matches: 5.

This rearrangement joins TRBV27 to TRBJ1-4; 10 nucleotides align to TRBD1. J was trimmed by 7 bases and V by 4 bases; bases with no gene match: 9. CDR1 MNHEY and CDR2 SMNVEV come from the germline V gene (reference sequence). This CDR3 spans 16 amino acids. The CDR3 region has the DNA TGTGCCAGCAGTTCACCCGGGACAGGGGTGGGTGAAAAACTGTTTTTT. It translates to CASSSPGTGVGEKLFF.

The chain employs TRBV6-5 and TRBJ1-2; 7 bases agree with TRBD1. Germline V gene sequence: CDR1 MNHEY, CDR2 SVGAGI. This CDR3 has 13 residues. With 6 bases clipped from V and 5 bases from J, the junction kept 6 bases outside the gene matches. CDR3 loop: CASSRGGQYGYTF. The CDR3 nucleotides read TGTGCCAGCAGCCGAGGGGGACAGTATGGCTACACCTTC.

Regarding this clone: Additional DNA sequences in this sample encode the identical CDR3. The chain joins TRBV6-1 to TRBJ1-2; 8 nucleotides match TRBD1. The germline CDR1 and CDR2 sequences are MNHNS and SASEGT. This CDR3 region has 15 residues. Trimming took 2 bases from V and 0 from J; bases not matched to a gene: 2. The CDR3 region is CASSERTGSNYGYTF. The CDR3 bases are TGTGCCAGCAGTGAAAGGACAGGGTCTAACTATGGCTACACCTTC.

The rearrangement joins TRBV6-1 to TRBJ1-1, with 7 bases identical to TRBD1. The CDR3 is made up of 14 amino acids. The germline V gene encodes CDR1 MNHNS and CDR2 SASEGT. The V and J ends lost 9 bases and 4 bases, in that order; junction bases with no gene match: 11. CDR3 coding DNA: TGTGCCAGTATCTCGACAGGGAGTGGCACTGAAGCTTTCTTT. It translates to CASISTGSGTEAFF.

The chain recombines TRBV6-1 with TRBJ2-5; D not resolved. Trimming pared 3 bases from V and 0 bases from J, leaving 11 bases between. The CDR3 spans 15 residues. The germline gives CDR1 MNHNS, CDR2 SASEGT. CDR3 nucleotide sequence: TGTGCCAGCAGTGAGGTAGAGTGGTACCAAGAGACCCAGTACTTC. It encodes CASSEVEWYQETQYF.

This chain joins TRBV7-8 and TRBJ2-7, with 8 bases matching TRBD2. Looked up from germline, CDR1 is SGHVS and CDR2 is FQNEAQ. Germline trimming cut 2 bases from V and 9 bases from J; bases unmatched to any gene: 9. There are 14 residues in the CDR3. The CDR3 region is CASSLTGGTRRQYV. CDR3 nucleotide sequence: TGTGCCAGCAGCTTAACGGGGGGGACTCGGAGGCAGTACGTC.

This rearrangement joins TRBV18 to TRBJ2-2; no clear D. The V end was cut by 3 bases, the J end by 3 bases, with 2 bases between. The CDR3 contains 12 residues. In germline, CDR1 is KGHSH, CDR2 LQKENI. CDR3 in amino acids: CASSPYTGELFF. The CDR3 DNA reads TGTGCCAGCTCACCCTACACCGGGGAGCTGTTTTTT.

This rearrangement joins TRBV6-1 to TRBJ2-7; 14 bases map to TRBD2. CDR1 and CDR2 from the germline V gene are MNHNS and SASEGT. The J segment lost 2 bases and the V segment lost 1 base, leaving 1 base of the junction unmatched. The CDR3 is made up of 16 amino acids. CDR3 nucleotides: TGTGCCAGCAGTGAAGGGGGACTAGCGGGAGCCTACGAGCAGTACGTC. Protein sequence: CASSEGGLAGAYEQYV.

CDR3 region: CASSLPEYNEQFF. Written as DNA, the CDR3 is TGCGCCAGCAGCTTACCCGAGTACAATGAGCAGTTCTTC. V is TRBV5-1 and J is TRBJ2-1; D not certain. The CDR3 loop spans 13 amino acids. Germline lookup yields CDR1 SGHRS and CDR2 YFSETQ. The V end lost 2 bases, the J end lost 4 bases, and 7 bases lay between the germline ends.

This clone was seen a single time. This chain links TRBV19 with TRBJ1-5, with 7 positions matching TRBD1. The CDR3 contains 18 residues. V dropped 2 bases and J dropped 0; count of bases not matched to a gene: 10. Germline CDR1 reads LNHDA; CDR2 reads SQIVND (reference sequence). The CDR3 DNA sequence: TGTGCCAGTAGTATAAGACGCGGGACAGTCAATAGCAATCAGCCCCAGCATTTT. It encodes CASSIRRGTVNSNQPQHF.